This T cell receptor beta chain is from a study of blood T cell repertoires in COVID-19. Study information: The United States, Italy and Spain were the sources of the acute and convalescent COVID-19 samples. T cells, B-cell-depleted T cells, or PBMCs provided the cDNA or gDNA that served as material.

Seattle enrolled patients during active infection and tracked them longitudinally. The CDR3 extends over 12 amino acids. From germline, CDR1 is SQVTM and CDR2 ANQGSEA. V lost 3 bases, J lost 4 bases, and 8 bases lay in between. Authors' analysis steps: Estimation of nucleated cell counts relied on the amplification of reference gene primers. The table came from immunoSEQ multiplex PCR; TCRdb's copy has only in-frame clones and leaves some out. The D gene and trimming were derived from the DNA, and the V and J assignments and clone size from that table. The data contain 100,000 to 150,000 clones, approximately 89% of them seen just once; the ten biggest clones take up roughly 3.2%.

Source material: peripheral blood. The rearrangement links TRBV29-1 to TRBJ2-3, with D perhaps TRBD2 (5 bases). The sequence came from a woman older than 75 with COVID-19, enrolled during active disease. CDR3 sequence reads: CSVEGSPDTQYF. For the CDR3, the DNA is TGCAGCGTTGAGGGGAGCCCAGATACGCAGTATTTT.